Each of the 19 T cell receptor beta chains below was sequenced from the same sample in a study of response to subunit inactivated influenza vaccine. MiXCR, run by TCRdb on the RT-PCR reads, gives a single entry per CDR3 protein. The data contain hundreds of thousands of distinct CDR3 sequences, about 8% of them singletons. The sequences come from PBMCs from blood, collected less than 25 months after vaccination. Receptor source: a man in his fifties or sixties who received an inactivated influenza vaccine.

This clonotype was recorded a few times. This CDR3 is missing its conserved last phenylalanine or tryptophan, likely due to a read error. The DNA is omitted, as the CDR3 cannot be located on it reliably, and the CDR3 follows TCRdb's listing. This chain joins TRBV20-1 and TRBJ1-4; the table names TRBD1, a call not compared with the DNA. The CDR3 is 8 amino acids in total, end residues counted. Looked up from germline, CDR1 is DFQATT and CDR2 is SNEGSKA (reference sequence). Here the CDR3 reads CSAREGAA.

This clonotype was counted a few times. The chain carries TRBV18 and TRBJ2-3; 10 bases are a match to TRBD2. With V trimmed by 6 bases and J by 1 base, 16 bases remained unmatched. Germline V lookup: CDR1 KGHSH, CDR2 LQKENI. The CDR3 consists of 19 residues. This CDR3 is CASSRRTSGRALGTDTQYF. The CDR3 DNA follows: TGTGCCAGCTCTCGGAGGACTAGCGGAAGGGCTTTAGGCACAGATACGCAGTATTTT.

The chain couples TRBV11-2 to TRBJ2-2; TRBD1 aligns across 12 bases. The germline CDR1 and CDR2 sequences are SGHAT and FQNNGV. The ends lost 7 bases at V and 7 bases at J; junction bases unmatched: 7. There are 15 residues in the CDR3. The CDR3 coding sequence is TGTGCCAGCAACAGGGGACAGGGGGCCTTCGGGGAGCTGTTTTTT. Protein: CASNRGQGAFGELFF.

The J gene is TRBJ2-5, the V gene TRBV11-2, with D perhaps TRBD1 or TRBD2 (6 bases each). Trimming took off 6 bases at V and 4 bases at J, with 12 bases between the two ends. The CDR3 totals 13 residues. Germline-derived CDR1 and CDR2 are SGHAT and FQNNGV. The CDR3 coding sequence is TGTGCCAGCAGAGAGGGGGGAACAGAGACCCAGTACTTC. Protein: CASREGGTETQYF.

This clonotype was found a few times. V is TRBV28 and J is TRBJ2-4; 8 nucleotides line up with TRBD1. The CDR3 sequence is 16 residues long. Trimming cost V 5 bases and J 2 bases; bases outside gene matches: 8. Germline V gene lookup returns CDR1 MDHEN and CDR2 SYDVKM. The CDR3 region is CASSPQGAPPKNIQYF. CDR3 bases: TGTGCCAGCAGTCCCCAGGGGGCGCCCCCCAAAAACATTCAGTACTTC.

This clonotype was observed a few times. The chain uses TRBV28 and TRBJ1-2, with D tentatively TRBD1 (5 bases). The V gene's germline CDR1 is MDHEN and CDR2 SYDVKM. The CDR3 consists of 14 residues. Deletions cut 6 bases from V and 3 bases from J, with 14 bases between. The CDR3 nucleotides read TGTGCCAGCAGCCACAACACAGGATACTATGGCTACACCTTC. Translation: CASSHNTGYYGYTF.

The genes are TRBV7-2 and TRBJ1-5, with TRBD1 as a possible D gene (5 bases). Germline V gene lookup returns CDR1 SGHTA and CDR2 FQGNSA. The CDR3 runs to 16 residues. V was shortened by 4 bases and J by 3 bases, with 16 bases between the two germline ends. The DNA of the CDR3 is TGTGCCAGCAGCTCGCAGCCGGGGGGAAACAATCAGCCCCAGCATTTT. Protein: CASSSQPGGNNQPQHF.

This sequence joins TRBV9 and TRBJ2-4; D ambiguous. This CDR3 region has 16 residues. Trimming left V 0 bases short and J 0 bases short, with 10 bases between. Germline V gene lookup returns CDR1 SGDLS and CDR2 YYNGEE. CDR3 nucleotide sequence: TGTGCCAGCAGCGTAGACAGTCGGATAGCCAAAAACATTCAGTACTTC. As protein: CASSVDSRIAKNIQYF.

A note on this clonotype: A much larger clone differs from this one at a single base, so this may be a read error. This CDR3 reads CASGYARDGYTDTQYF. In nucleotides, the CDR3 is TGTGCCAGCGGTTACGCCAGGGACGGATACACAGATACGCAGTATTTT. The chain employs TRBV6-2 or TRBV6-3 and TRBJ2-3, with D perhaps matching TRBD1 or TRBD2 (5 bases each). The germline V gene encodes CDR1 MNHEY and CDR2 SVGEGT. There are 16 residues in the CDR3.

This clonotype was seen only a few times. V usage is TRBV20-1 and J usage is TRBJ2-4; tentative D call: TRBD1 (5 bases). V lost 4 bases and J lost 6, with 16 bases in between. The CDR3 has 14 residues. Germline V gene sequence: CDR1 DFQATT, CDR2 SNEGSKA (reference sequence). The CDR3 spells CSATLRVQGNIQYF. The CDR3 nucleotides are TGCAGTGCTACGCTCAGGGTGCAGGGAAACATTCAGTACTTC.

This clonotype was observed a handful of times. V usage is TRBV6-1 and J usage is TRBJ2-2; 7 nucleotides agree with TRBD1. The CDR3 has 15 residues. CDR1 is MNHNS and CDR2 is SASEGT in the germline V gene. J lost 7 bases, V lost 5 bases, and 10 bases had no gene match. The CDR3 bases are TGTGCCAGCAGTCCCCCGACAGGGACCGGCGGGGAGCTGTTTTTT. This gives the protein CASSPPTGTGGELFF.

The table lists this clonotype with many counts. The gene calls are TRBV28 and TRBJ2-5; the match to TRBD1 covers 8 bases. Germline CDR1 is MDHEN and CDR2 is SYDVKM. V shed 2 bases and J 14 bases; nucleotides not matched to a gene: 4. CDR3 length equals 11 residues. CDR3: CASSLEDREYF. In DNA form, the CDR3 reads TGTGCCAGCAGTTTAGAGGACAGGGAATACTTC.

Only a few counts were recorded for this clonotype. CDR3 nucleotides: TGTGCCAGCAGCCGATCCGCGGGACAGGGGGGCTCACCCCTCCACTTT. Translating gives CASSRSAGQGGSPLHF. The genes are TRBV7-9 and TRBJ1-6; TRBD1 aligns across 11 bases. This CDR3 has 16 amino acids. The germline gives CDR1 SEHNR, CDR2 FQNEAQ (reference sequence). With 5 bases clipped from V and 10 bases from J, the junction kept 10 bases outside the gene matches.

This clonotype was observed a few times. The CDR3 spells CASSLTGAQYF. The CDR3 DNA follows: TGTGCCAGCAGCTTAACGGGGGCCCAGTACTTC. The chain couples TRBV11-2 to TRBJ2-5, with a possible D match to TRBD2 (6 bases). From germline, CDR1 is SGHAT and CDR2 FQNNGV. The CDR3 is 11 residues long. V was pared by 2 bases and J by 9 bases, with 7 bases between.

This clonotype appeared a few times. This chain uses TRBV25-1 with TRBJ2-7, with 11 nucleotides matching TRBD2. The germline CDR1 and CDR2 sequences are MGHDK and SYGVNS. CDR3 length: 14 residues. The V gene end was trimmed by 3 bases and the J gene end by 5 bases; junction bases not matched to a gene: 3. The CDR3 sequence: CASSDLAGGDEQYF. As DNA, the CDR3 is TGTGCCAGCAGTGATCTAGCGGGAGGCGACGAGCAGTACTTC.

This clonotype was found many times. This chain uses TRBV3-1 with TRBJ2-1; no definite D call. Per germline, CDR1 LGHDT and CDR2 YNNKEL (reference sequence). V was pared by 2 bases and J by 5 bases, with 4 bases between. This CDR3 contains 12 residues. In DNA, the CDR3 is TGTGCCAGCAGCCAATTTCACAATGAGCAGTTCTTC. This codes for CASSQFHNEQFF.

The sample holds a few counts of this clonotype. J is TRBJ2-7 and V is TRBV5-4; D possibly corresponds to TRBD1 (6 bases). The V end lost 4 bases, the J end lost 6 bases, and 17 bases lay between the germline ends. Per the germline V gene, CDR1 is SGHNT and CDR2 is YYREEE (reference sequence). The CDR3 runs to 14 residues. CDR3 in amino acids: CASSPGQFGAEQYF. The CDR3 nucleotides read TGTGCCAGCAGCCCTGGACAGTTTGGGGCCGAGCAGTACTTC.

This chain connects TRBV6-5 to TRBJ2-7; TRBD1 matches at 8 bases. This CDR3 has 15 residues. The junction had 5 bases not matched to a gene; V was cut back by 0 bases and J by 4 bases. Per the germline V gene, CDR1 is MNHEY and CDR2 is SVGAGI. CDR3 sequence: CASSYSGTGHYEQYF. The CDR3 DNA sequence: TGTGCCAGCAGTTACTCGGGGACAGGACATTACGAGCAGTACTTC.

At least ten counts were recorded for this clonotype. The V and J genes are TRBV12-3 or TRBV12-4 and TRBJ1-5, with no clear D. CDR3 length equals 14 residues. The V end was cut by 4 bases, the J end by 0 bases, with 7 bases between. The CDR3 is CASSSQNSNQPQHF. CDR3 coding DNA: TGTGCCAGCAGTTCCCAGAATAGCAATCAGCCCCAGCATTTT.